The 9 T cell receptor beta chains in this list originate from one sample, sequenced in a study of blood T cell repertoires in COVID-19. Sequenced by immunoSEQ multiplex PCR; TCRdb stores in-frame clones only, minus some. The repertoire holds 380,000 or so clones, with approximately 88% as singletons. Sequenced sample: PBMCs or T cells enriched from blood (not recorded which). These receptors all come from a woman aged 40 to 49 with acute COVID-19.

CDR3 loop: CASSEGMGPQYF. Here the CDR3 DNA reads TGTGCCAGCAGTGAAGGGATGGGCCCTCAGTACTTC. The chain uses TRBV2 and TRBJ2-4; D remains unclear. There are 12 residues in the CDR3. Deletions cut 1 base from V and 12 bases from J, with 10 bases between. CDR1 and CDR2 (germline): SNHLY, FYNNEI.

The chain carries TRBV4-1 and TRBJ1-1; D is undetermined. CDR3 size: 15 residues. CDR1 and CDR2 from the germline V gene are MGHRA and YSYEKL. V was trimmed by 0 bases and J by 1 base, leaving 9 bases between them. The CDR3 sequence: CASSQELQPNTEAFF. CDR3 bases: TGCGCCAGCAGCCAAGAGTTACAGCCGAACACTGAAGCTTTCTTT.

The rearrangement links TRBV2 to TRBJ2-7, with 11 bases that match TRBD1. There are 14 residues in the CDR3. V lost 7 bases and J lost 1; bases outside the gene matches: 3. CDR1 SNHLY and CDR2 FYNNEI come from the germline V gene. The CDR3 DNA is TGTGCCAGCACCCGGGACAGGGGGTCCTACGAGCAGTACTTC. It specifies CASTRDRGSYEQYF.

J is TRBJ1-3 and V is TRBV18; no definite D call. CDR3 size: 13 residues. With 8 bases removed from V and 0 bases from J, the gap between germline ends came to 8 bases. From germline, CDR1 is KGHSH and CDR2 LQKENI. The CDR3 reads CASRGVSGNTIYF. CDR3 sequence (DNA): TGTGCCAGCCGAGGAGTCTCTGGAAACACCATATATTTT.

This clone was counted only a few times. The gene calls are TRBV4-1 and TRBJ1-2; 9 bases agree with TRBD1. The CDR3 has 16 residues. The V gene's germline CDR1 is MGHRA and CDR2 YSYEKL. V was clipped by 4 bases and J by 5 bases; unmatched bases: 11. The CDR3 coding sequence is TGCGCCAGCAGCCGCTTTACAGGGGGCGCGGAGTATGGCTACACCTTC. This gives the protein CASSRFTGGAEYGYTF.

This clone was seen a handful of times. J is TRBJ2-2 and V is TRBV10-2; D unresolved. This CDR3 region has 13 residues. CDR1 is WSHSY, CDR2 SAAADI, per germline. Between the trimmed V and J ends, which lost 5 bases and 5 bases, there was a span of 9 bases. The CDR3 DNA follows: TGCGCCAGCAGTCGTGGGCGAACCGGGGAGCTGTTTTTT. This encodes CASSRGRTGELFF.

The gene calls are TRBV11-3 and TRBJ1-1, with 8 bases aligning to TRBD1. The CDR3 spans 14 residues. In germline, CDR1 is SGHNT, CDR2 YENEEA. The V segment lost 5 bases and the J segment 5 bases; nucleotides outside the gene matches: 7. The CDR3 here is CASSPTGAGTEAFF. The CDR3 DNA reads as TGTGCCAGCAGCCCGACAGGGGCAGGGACTGAAGCTTTCTTT. The full variable domain, in which reference TRBV11-3 and TRBJ1-1 provide the parts outside the CDR3, is EAGVVQSPRYKIIEKKQPVAFWCNPISGHNTLYWYLQNLGQGPELLIRYENEEAVDDSQLPKDRFSAERLKGVDSTLKIQPAELGDSAVYLCASSPTGAGTEAFFGQGTRLTVV.

V is TRBV9 and J is TRBJ1-3, with D hard to call. With 0 bases removed from V and 4 bases from J, the gap between germline ends came to 8 bases. Germline V lookup: CDR1 SGDLS, CDR2 YYNGEE. The CDR3 spans 14 residues. This chain's CDR3 is CASSVGLEGNTIYF. The CDR3 DNA is TGTGCCAGCAGCGTAGGCCTGGAGGGAAACACCATATATTTT.

The J gene is TRBJ2-1, the V gene TRBV5-1; 11 positions agree with TRBD2. Trimming at V came to 4 bases and at J to 1 base, leaving 7 bases not matched to a gene. In germline, CDR1 is SGHRS, CDR2 YFSETQ. CDR3 length equals 17 residues. CDR3 nucleotides: TGCGCCAGCAGCCGGACTAGCGGGTTTACGTCCTACAATGAGCAGTTCTTC. Protein product: CASSRTSGFTSYNEQFF.